The clone carrying this TCR beta chain was seen a handful of times. Its antigen is unidentified. The sequenced patients had an expansion of CD8+CD57+ cells seen by flow cytometry. Every one of the patients had aplastic anemia (severe, acquired). These data originate in a study of CD8+CD57+ T cells in acquired aplastic anemia. Study-wide context: Recorded DNA amounts for sorted CD4+ and CD8+ cells had an average of approximately 3 ug. Findings and limits, study-wide: Statistical testing detected no significant gap in CD8+ Simpson's diversity between patients and controls. It was found that under 30 CD8+ CDR3 sequences were shared between patients and controls.

This CDR3 spans 14 amino acids. Losses at the gene ends were 0 bases for V and 8 bases for J; bases not matched to a gene: 3. The germline gives CDR1 LNHNV, CDR2 YYDKDF (reference sequence). Genomic DNA constituted the template upon which TCR beta VDJ and CDR3 profiling was performed. TCRdb re-derived calls from the reads in MiXCR, one entry per CDR3 protein. This sample has about 190,000 distinct CDR3 sequences, with approximately 50% found just once. This receptor was taken from a human donor with aplastic anemia. Sequencing was done on a sample of sorted CD4+, CD8+, or CD8+CD57+ T cells (not recorded which) from PBMCs. The chain has TRBV15 and TRBJ1-3; 8 bases are shared with TRBD1. Here the CDR3 DNA reads TGTGCCACCAGCAGAGACCAGGGGGCTGACACCATATATTTT. Protein sequence: CATSRDQGADTIYF.